This T cell receptor (beta chain) was documented in a study of shared clonotypes between healthy human individuals (dated by TCRdb to 2020 to 2022). Background for the entire study: Two women and a few men aged 18 to 49 years were included in the cohort. To estimate repertoire size and how much clonotype sharing occurs between individuals, the study deeply sequenced the blood TCR repertoires of several healthy adults. To increase sequencing depth and limit assay-specific biases, different laboratories used diverse techniques to prepare libraries and sequence TCR repertoires. Per donor, leukapheresis produced somewhere between about 0.94 and 9.5 billion PBMCs.

Summary of the overall study and its limitations: The small number of donors limited the genetic and exposure-history diversity represented. Sampling was limited to blood, and TCR repertoires in tissue likely differ from TCR repertoires in blood. Pairwise subsampling indicated that sequencing depth was expected to affect the degree of clonotype sharing among donors.

Using the deep immunoSEQ assay, TCR CDR3 regions were amplified from genomic DNA by multiplex PCR. Extracted genomic DNA from each cell subset was distributed evenly across all wells of several immunoSEQ 96-well plates, and each plate was treated as a replicate. Each replicate PCR for unsorted PBMC received roughly 300 ng genomic DNA, equal to 30,000 or so T cell genomes. Unsorted PBMC genomic DNA was sequenced across ten immunoSEQ deep assay plates. The purified libraries were quantified using a Qubit 3.0 fluorometer, sized with a Bioanalyzer 2100, and then quantified again using the KAPA Library Quantification kit. Each immunoSEQ 96-well plate was sequenced on its own single-read 150-cycle Illumina NextSeq 550 flow cell. The authors processed their data as follows. Because only junctional sequences without quality scores were contained in the immunoSEQ output, filtering matching that applied to full-length reads could not be performed. To assign V/J genes and CDR3, sequences were annotated against IMGT germline references using PyIR, a Python wrapper for IgBLAST v1.9. Reads with weak V/J assignments (E-value above 1e-6), missing CDR3, stop codons, out-of-frame junctions, or ambiguous translated residues were removed. V3J clonotypes were defined by identical inferred V gene, J gene, and CDR3 amino acid sequence. The percentage overlap between two repertoires was calculated by dividing the number of shared unique clonotypes by the size of the smaller repertoire. RTK rarefaction, the Chao1 estimator, and Recon v2.1 estimates of unobserved clonotypes were used to assess repertoire richness. This immuneACCESS table, as held by TCRdb, lists in-frame sequences with V and J called but not all clones. Of the missing ones, under half trace to an unresolved V gene in checked studies; the others have no known cause. V, J and clone size reflect that table, while D and trimming were determined from the DNA. Present in this sample are fewer than 500,000 clones, around 79% of which were seen just once. The ten largest clones take up around 12% of the sample.

The donors were healthy, HIV-negative adults who had no recently reported acute infections or vaccinations. Every donor was a Caucasian adult living in Nashville, Tennessee, USA. For unsorted samples, approximately 81 million PBMCs were counted, and genomic DNA was extracted using the QIAamp DNA Blood Mini kit. Blood was obtained by leukapheresis, after which PBMCs were separated by Ficoll-Histopaque density gradient centrifugation and cryopreserved in liquid nitrogen vapor phase. To note about this clone: Its antigen remains unidentified. No clone much larger than this one lies a single base away; base qualities are absent.

The sequence derives from a middle-aged woman in good health. Some clones in this sample may be carry-over from other donors' samples. The material sequenced was PBMCs.

CDR3 sequence: CASSSSLTGGYNEQFF. The nucleotides are TGTGCCAGCAGCTCGTCCCTGACAGGGGGGTACAATGAGCAGTTCTTC. The chain is made from TRBV5-4 and TRBJ2-1, with 9 bases matching TRBD1. Reading from cysteine to phenylalanine, the CDR3 counts 16 amino acids. Only CDR3 DNA remains: 48 bases, in frame from the first base. The CDR1 and CDR2 encoded by the germline V gene (reference sequence) are SGHNT and YYREEE. Trimming leaves V shorter by 3 bases and J shorter by 4 bases, with the junction holding 8 bases beyond the gene matches.